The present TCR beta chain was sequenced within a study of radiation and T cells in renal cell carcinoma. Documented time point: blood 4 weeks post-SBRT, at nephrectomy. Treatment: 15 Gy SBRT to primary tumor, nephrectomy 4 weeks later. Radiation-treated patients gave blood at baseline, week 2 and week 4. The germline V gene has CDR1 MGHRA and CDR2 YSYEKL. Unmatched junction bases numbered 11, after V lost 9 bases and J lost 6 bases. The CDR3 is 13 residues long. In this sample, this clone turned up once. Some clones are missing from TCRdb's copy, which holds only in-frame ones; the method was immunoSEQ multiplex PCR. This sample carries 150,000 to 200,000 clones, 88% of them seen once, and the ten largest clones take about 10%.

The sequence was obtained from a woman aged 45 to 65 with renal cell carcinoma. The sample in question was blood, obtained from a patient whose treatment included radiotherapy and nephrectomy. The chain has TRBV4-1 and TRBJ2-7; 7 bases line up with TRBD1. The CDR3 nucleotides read TGCGCCAGATCCCAGGGGGTCACGGGCGAGCAGTACTTC. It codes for CARSQGVTGEQYF.